This entry concerns a single T cell receptor (beta chain). The antigen is not known. The data derive from a study of cytomegalovirus exposure and HLA in healthy donors. The study ran its PCR with 60 Vbeta and 13 Jbeta primers. The assay was immunoSEQ multiplex PCR, and TCRdb's table has in-frame clones only and misses some. This sample's table has about 160,000 clones. Study-level findings and limits: A missense variant in DCLRE1C was later tied to TCR beta V- and J-gene trimming. In a later analysis, common viral pathogens appeared linked to several of the most significant clusters.

Germline CDR1 and CDR2: KGHSH and LQKENI. This CDR3 comprises 16 residues. After removal of 3 bases from V and 4 bases from J, the junction contained 8 bases not matched to a gene. The donors were healthy bone marrow donors. The sequence was collected from a woman aged 60-70 years in good health and CMV-seronegative. This chain connects TRBV18 to TRBJ2-2; the match to TRBD1 covers 7 bases. The sample comprised PBMCs. The CDR3 spells CASSPPGQRSTGELFF. CDR3 bases: TGTGCCAGCTCACCCCCGGGACAGAGGTCCACCGGGGAGCTGTTTTTT.